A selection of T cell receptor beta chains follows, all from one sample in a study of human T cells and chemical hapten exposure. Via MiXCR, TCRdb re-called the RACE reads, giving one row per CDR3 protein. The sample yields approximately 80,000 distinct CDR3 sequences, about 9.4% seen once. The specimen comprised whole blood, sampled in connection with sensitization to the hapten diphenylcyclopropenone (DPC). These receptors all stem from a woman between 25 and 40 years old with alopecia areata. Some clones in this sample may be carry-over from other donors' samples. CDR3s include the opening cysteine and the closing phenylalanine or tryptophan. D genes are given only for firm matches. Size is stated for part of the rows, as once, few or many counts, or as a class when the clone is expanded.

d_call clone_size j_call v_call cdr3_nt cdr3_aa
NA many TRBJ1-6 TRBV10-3 TGTGCCATCAGTGAAACCTTTCGAGATAATTCACCCCTCCACTTT CAISETFRDNSPLHF
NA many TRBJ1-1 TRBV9 TGTGCCAGCAGCGTAGCGGCAGGATTGAACACTGAAGCTTTCTTT CASSVAAGLNTEAFF
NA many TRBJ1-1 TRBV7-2 TGTGCCAGCAGCTTAGAAATCGGGGCAGTTGAAGCTTTCTTT CASSLEIGAVEAFF
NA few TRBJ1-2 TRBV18 TGTGCCAGCTCACCATTCACCGGGCTGGACTATGGCTACACCTTC CASSPFTGLDYGYTF
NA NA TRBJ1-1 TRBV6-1 TGTGCCAGCAGTACCCCGGAAGCTTTCTTT CASSTPEAFF
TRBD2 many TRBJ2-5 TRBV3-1 TGTGCCAGCAGCCAAGGACTAGCGGGGGCCCAAGAGACCCAGTACTTC CASSQGLAGAQETQYF
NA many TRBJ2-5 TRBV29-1 TGCAGCGTGGTTAGGACACAATCAGGGGAGACCCAGTACTTC CSVVRTQSGETQYF
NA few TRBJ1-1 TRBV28 TGTGCCAGCACTCTACAGGCAACTGAAGCTTTCTTT CASTLQATEAFF
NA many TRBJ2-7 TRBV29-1 TGCAGCGTTGTGGCAGGGGAAAAGTCCTACGAGCAGTACTTC CSVVAGEKSYEQYF
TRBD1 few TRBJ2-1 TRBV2 TGTGCCAGCAGTGGACAGGGAGATGAGCAGTTCTTC CASSGQGDEQFF
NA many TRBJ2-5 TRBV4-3 TGCGCCAGCAGCCAAGTCGGAGGGAGGCAAGAGACCCAGTACTTC CASSQVGGRQETQYF
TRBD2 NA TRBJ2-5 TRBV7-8 TGTGCCAGCAGCTACTTAGCGGGAGCCCCGGAGGCCCAGTACTTC CASSYLAGAPEAQYF
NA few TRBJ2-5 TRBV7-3 TGTGCCAGCAGCTTAAGAAACCAAGAGACCCAGTACTTC CASSLRNQETQYF
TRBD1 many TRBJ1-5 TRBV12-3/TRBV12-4 TGTGCCAGCAGCGTCGGACAGGATTATCAGCCCCAGCATTTT CASSVGQDYQPQHF
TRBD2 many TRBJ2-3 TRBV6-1 TGTGCCAGCAGTGCTCTAACTAGCGGGGGCACAGATACGCAGTATTTT CASSALTSGGTDTQYF
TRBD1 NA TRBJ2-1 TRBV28 TGTGCCAGCACCTCCGGGACAGGGGGCTACAATGAGCAGTTCTTC CASTSGTGGYNEQFF
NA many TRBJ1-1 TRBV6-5 TGTGCCAGCAGTTACGCTCATGGGGCCCGAGCTTTCTTT CASSYAHGARAFF
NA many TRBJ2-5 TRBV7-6 TGTGCCAGCAGCCCAGATTGGGAAGAGACCCAGTACTTC CASSPDWEETQYF